The present T cell receptor beta chain was sequenced within a study of shared clonotypes between healthy human individuals. Assay used: immunoSEQ multiplex PCR; TCRdb lists only in-frame clones, some missing. Of 2,500,000 or so clones listed, roughly 93% were seen once; the top ten hold around 0.4%. This CDR3 has 13 residues. Germline assignment: CDR1 MDHEN and CDR2 SYDVKM. Trimming removed 6 bases from V and 5 bases from J, with 13 bases in between. V is TRBV28 and J is TRBJ2-5, with D unclear. The TCR originated in a young man in good health. Some clones in this sample may be carry-over from other donors' samples. The sample taken for sequencing was naive CD4+ T cells from PBMCs. Subset reported: CD45RA+ positively selected. The CDR3 region is CASRRPVGETQYF. The CDR3 DNA sequence: TGTGCCAGCAGGCGACCCGTGGGGGAGACCCAGTACTTC. The full variable domain, with the rest looked up from reference TRBV28 and TRBJ2-5, is DVKVTQSSRYLVKRTGEKVFLECVQDMDHENMFWYRQDPGLGLRLIYFSYDVKMKEKGDIPEGYSVSREKKERFSLILESASTNQTSMYLCASRRPVGETQYFGPGTRLLVL.